This T cell receptor beta chain appears in the sequencing data of a study of identical twins. In its sample, this clonotype was seen many times. Germline V gene data show CDR1 as SGHTA and CDR2 as FQGNSA. J was trimmed by 13 bases and V by 1 base; bases with no gene match: 2. This CDR3 contains 13 residues. TCRdb re-called the 5' RACE reads with MiXCR, one entry per CDR3 protein. This table holds about 240,000 distinct CDR3 sequences, roughly 13% found once. These data were likewise used in another study, on yellow fever vaccine responses in identical twins.

Source material: memory (CD45RO+) T cells sorted from blood. The sequence was collected from a young woman in good health. This chain links TRBV7-2 with TRBJ2-1, with 12 bases that match TRBD2. DNA of the CDR3: TGTGCCAGCAGCTTAGGACTAGCGGGAGCACAGTTCTTC. Encoded protein: CASSLGLAGAQFF.